The 3 T cell receptor beta chains given below trace back to one sample, sequenced in a study of CD8+ T cells in alopecia areata. As for treatment: oral pan-JAK inhibitor, 5-10 mg twice daily. Investigators isolated RNA and reverse transcribed it into cDNA to act as the sequencing template. The table came from immunoSEQ multiplex PCR; TCRdb's copy has only in-frame clones and leaves some out. Among fewer than 250,000 clones listed, around 60% were seen once. This specimen consisted of CD4+ T cells sorted from blood, obtained at week 4, from a patient treated with tofacitinib. These receptors originate from a human donor with alopecia areata.

V and J are TRBV29-1 and TRBJ2-3, with D possibly TRBD1 on 6 matching bases. This CDR3 has 14 amino acids. V gave up 4 bases and J gave up 4 bases, with 15 bases separating them. Germline CDR1 is SQVTM and CDR2 is ANQGSEA. The DNA of the CDR3 is TGCAGCGTTGGACGACAGGTCGGGGCAGATACGCAGTATTTT. This translates into CSVGRQVGADTQYF.

The chain is built from TRBV13 and TRBJ2-2, with D maybe TRBD2 (6 bases). CDR3 size: 15 residues. CDR1 and CDR2 from the germline V gene are PRHDT and FYEKMQ (reference sequence). V dropped 0 bases and J dropped 6 bases, with 11 bases sitting between them. The CDR3 reads CASSLGGSRAGELFF. In DNA form, the CDR3 reads TGTGCCAGCAGCTTAGGCGGGAGTCGTGCCGGGGAGCTGTTTTTT.

This clone appeared once. The rearrangement uses TRBV9 and TRBJ2-1; D is unresolved. Looked up from germline, CDR1 is SGDLS and CDR2 is YYNGEE. Trimming removed 1 base at V and 8 bases at J, with 13 bases between. This CDR3 region has 14 residues. CDR3 sequence: CASSVTSPRDEQFF. DNA of the CDR3: TGTGCCAGCAGCGTAACATCGCCCCGCGATGAGCAGTTCTTC.